A single sample is the source of the 30 T cell receptor beta chains below, sequenced in a study of T cells after yellow fever vaccination. One entry per CDR3 protein, called by TCRdb with MiXCR from the 5' RACE reads. The sample comprises 100,000 or so distinct CDR3 sequences, roughly 9% of which are singletons, and 15% to 20% rests with the top ten. This material consisted of CD8+ T cells not binding an NS4B(214-222) dextramer, sorted from PBMCs, taken around 15 days after the first yellow fever vaccination. These receptors all come from a man aged 18 to 35 who received the YFV17D yellow fever vaccine.

This clonotype has a handful of counts. The chain has TRBV2 and TRBJ2-1; 11 bases map to TRBD2. In germline, CDR1 is SNHLY, CDR2 FYNNEI. The length of the CDR3 is 16 residues. Trimming took 7 bases from V and 1 from J; bases not matched to a gene: 6. CDR3 nucleotides: TGTGCCAGCACCTCACTAGCGGGGGATTCCTACAATGAGCAGTTCTTC. Amino acid sequence: CASTSLAGDSYNEQFF.

This clonotype was seen more than once but under ten times. The rearrangement uses TRBV5-1 and TRBJ2-6; 8 bases are a match to TRBD2. This CDR3 is 17 amino acids long. Unmatched junction bases numbered 9, after V lost 4 bases and J lost 3 bases. CDR1 and CDR2 (germline): SGHRS, YFSETQ. Here the CDR3 DNA reads TGCGCCAGCAGCCCGGGGGGGCTGGTGGATGGGGCCAACGTCCTGACTTTC. This translates into CASSPGGLVDGANVLTF.

This clonotype was seen a handful of times. J is TRBJ2-3 and V is TRBV5-4, with TRBD1 matching over 10 bases. The V segment lost 4 bases and the J segment 4 bases; nucleotides outside the gene matches: 3. The CDR3 totals 14 residues. Germline CDR1 and CDR2: SGHNT and YYREEE (reference sequence). DNA for the CDR3: TGTGCCAGCAGCCAGGGGACAGGGGCAGATACGCAGTATTTT. This encodes CASSQGTGADTQYF.

The chain has TRBV4-3 and TRBJ2-1; 10 bases match TRBD2. With 4 bases clipped from V and 4 bases from J, the junction kept 4 bases outside the gene matches. Germline CDR1 and CDR2: LGHNA and YSLEER. The CDR3 consists of 15 residues. The chain's CDR3 is CASSPGTSAYNEQFF. The DNA of the CDR3 is TGCGCCAGCAGCCCTGGGACTAGCGCGTACAATGAGCAGTTCTTC.

A few counts support this clonotype. This chain connects TRBV4-3 to TRBJ2-7; TRBD2 agrees at 11 bases. The CDR3 runs to 16 residues. The V gene end was trimmed by 3 bases and the J gene end by 0 bases; junction bases not matched to a gene: 4. The germline V gene encodes CDR1 LGHNA and CDR2 YSLEER. CDR3 in amino acids: CASSHTSGGGSYEQYF. DNA for the CDR3: TGCGCCAGCAGCCATACTAGCGGGGGCGGCTCCTACGAGCAGTACTTC.

This clonotype has just a few counts. The chain's CDR3 is CASSYAGTGGRTEAFF. In DNA form, the CDR3 reads TGCGCCAGCAGTTACGCCGGGACAGGGGGCAGGACTGAAGCTTTCTTT. V is TRBV4-1 and J is TRBJ1-1, with 12 bases identical to TRBD1. CDR1 is MGHRA and CDR2 is YSYEKL in the germline V gene. After removal of 6 bases from V and 5 bases from J, the junction contained 10 bases not matched to a gene. The CDR3 has 16 residues.

V is TRBV20-1 and J is TRBJ1-6; 7 bases match TRBD1. Germline V gene sequence: CDR1 DFQATT, CDR2 SNEGSKA (reference sequence). This CDR3 spans 16 amino acids. V lost 3 bases, J lost 0 bases, and 5 bases stayed unmatched. The CDR3 sequence: CSASAGTASYNSPLHF. The CDR3 DNA sequence: TGCAGTGCTAGTGCCGGGACAGCCTCCTATAATTCACCCCTCCACTTT.

This clonotype was observed many times. The CDR3 sequence is CATSKHDRTSHGYTF. The DNA of the CDR3 is TGTGCCACCAGCAAACATGATAGGACATCTCATGGCTACACCTTC. The chain joins TRBV15 to TRBJ1-2; D may be TRBD1 (5 bases). Trimming pared 4 bases from V and 6 bases from J, leaving 18 bases between. Per germline, CDR1 LNHNV and CDR2 YYDKDF (reference sequence). The CDR3 is 15 residues long.

The chain joins TRBV7-6 to TRBJ1-1, with no clear D. The V gene's germline CDR1 is SGHVS and CDR2 FNYEAQ. The CDR3 contains 13 residues. Trimming removed 5 bases from V and 4 bases from J, with 11 bases in between. The CDR3 nucleotides are TGTGCCAGCAGCCCCGCATTAAGCACTGAAGCTTTCTTT. This encodes CASSPALSTEAFF.

In this sample, this clonotype turned up a few times. This chain uses TRBV7-9 with TRBJ2-1, with TRBD2 as a possible D gene (7 bases). V dropped 1 base and J dropped 8 bases, with 12 bases sitting between them. From germline, CDR1 is SEHNR and CDR2 FQNEAQ (reference sequence). This CDR3 is built from 14 residues. CDR3 protein: CASSLGGGVDEQFF. As DNA, the CDR3 is TGTGCCAGCAGCTTAGGAGGGGGGGTGGATGAGCAGTTCTTC.

This clonotype was observed a handful of times. The chain employs TRBV20-1 and TRBJ2-7; TRBD2 matches 8 bases. This CDR3 region has 13 residues. Trimming at V came to 3 bases and at J to 3 bases, leaving 4 bases not matched to a gene. CDR1 and CDR2 (germline): DFQATT, SNEGSKA (reference sequence). The CDR3 coding sequence is TGCAGTGCTAGGGGGACTAGATTCTACGAGCAGTACTTC. This codes for CSARGTRFYEQYF.

This clonotype was found a few times. J is TRBJ2-3 and V is TRBV7-2, with D possibly matching TRBD2 (5 bases). The CDR3 contains 12 residues. Germline V gene sequence: CDR1 SGHTA, CDR2 FQGNSA. V gave up 4 bases and J gave up 6 bases, with 8 bases separating them. In DNA form, the CDR3 reads TGTGCCAGCAGCTCCACGGGGGATACGCAGTATTTT. This translates into CASSSTGDTQYF.

The gene calls are TRBV21-1 and TRBJ2-7; the table's D gene call, TRBD2, was not cross checked with the DNA. TRBV21-1 is a recognized pseudogene. The CDR3 runs to 13 residues. CDR3 region: CASRSGPVLEQYF. The CDR3 bases are TGTGCCAGCAGGTCGGGCCCGGTCCTCGAGCAGTACTTC.

The rearrangement links TRBV7-3 to TRBJ1-1; D is perhaps TRBD1 (6 bases). V lost 0 bases, J lost 10 bases, and 18 bases lay in between. The germline V gene has CDR1 SGHTA and CDR2 FQGTGA. This CDR3 comprises 15 residues. The CDR3 DNA reads TGTGCCAGCAGCTTAACCCGGCAGGGGCGGTTTTTAGCTTTCTTT. Translation: CASSLTRQGRFLAFF.

The rearrangement uses TRBV4-1 and TRBJ1-2; D may be TRBD1 (5 bases). The CDR3 is 15 residues long. V lost 3 bases and J lost 2, with 13 bases in between. Germline-derived CDR1 and CDR2 are MGHRA and YSYEKL. CDR3 sequence: CASSQRGTSNYGYTF. The DNA of the CDR3 is TGCGCCAGCAGCCAGAGAGGGACCTCCAACTATGGCTACACCTTC.

V usage is TRBV6-5 and J usage is TRBJ2-2; 7 bases line up with TRBD1. Germline V gene data show CDR1 as MNHEY and CDR2 as SVGAGI. This CDR3 has 16 amino acids. The V gene end was trimmed by 10 bases and the J gene end by 3 bases; junction bases not matched to a gene: 14. CDR3 DNA: TGTGCCACTAACTCCGGGACAGCTTTTTACACCGGGGAGCTGTTTTTT. It codes for CATNSGTAFYTGELFF.

The rearrangement uses TRBV6-1 and TRBJ2-3, with 13 bases lining up with TRBD2. Germline V gene data show CDR1 as MNHNS and CDR2 as SASEGT. The J segment lost 2 bases and the V segment lost 6 bases, leaving 5 bases of the junction unmatched. The CDR3 loop spans 16 amino acids. The CDR3 DNA reads as TGTGCCAGCAGGGCGACTAGCGGGGGGAACACAGATACGCAGTATTTT. This translates into CASRATSGGNTDTQYF.

This clonotype was seen a handful of times. This chain links TRBV4-1 with TRBJ1-5; D is unclear. The CDR3 has 16 residues. The germline V gene encodes CDR1 MGHRA and CDR2 YSYEKL. Trimming stripped 4 bases from V and 0 bases from J, with 13 bases between. The CDR3 DNA reads TGCGCCAGCAGCCGCGAAGGCGACTTTAGCAATCAGCCCCAGCATTTT. The encoded protein is CASSREGDFSNQPQHF.

This clonotype was counted at least ten times. The chain carries TRBV6-5 and TRBJ1-1; D remains unclear. Germline V gene data show CDR1 as MNHEY and CDR2 as SVGAGI. This CDR3 contains 14 residues. Trimming stripped 0 bases from V and 6 bases from J, with 11 bases between. CDR3 sequence: CASSYSEKSPEAFF. The CDR3 DNA reads TGTGCCAGCAGTTACTCGGAGAAAAGCCCTGAAGCTTTCTTT.

The chain has TRBV7-6 and TRBJ2-3; TRBD2 agrees at 10 bases. This CDR3 is built from 17 residues. The V segment lost 0 bases and the J segment 5 bases; nucleotides outside the gene matches: 8. Germline CDR1 and CDR2: SGHVS and FNYEAQ. Here the CDR3 reads CASSLAGAGGPRDTQYF. The DNA for the CDR3 is TGTGCCAGCAGCTTAGCGGGAGCGGGGGGGCCGAGAGATACGCAGTATTTT.

This chain connects TRBV19 to TRBJ2-1; D call uncertain. Trimming removed 5 bases from V and 15 bases from J, with 20 bases in between. CDR3 length: 13 amino acids. Germline V gene sequence: CDR1 LNHDA, CDR2 SQIVND (reference sequence). The CDR3 DNA follows: TGTGCCAGTAGTTCCGGACGACCCTTGGCGTGGTTCTTC. Translation gives CASSSGRPLAWFF.

This clonotype was observed a handful of times. The chain joins TRBV12-3 or TRBV12-4 to TRBJ2-5, with 8 bases aligning to TRBD1. The ends lost 5 bases at V and 5 bases at J; junction bases unmatched: 7. The CDR3 is 14 residues long. CDR3 in DNA: TGTGCCAGCAGTCCCAACAGGGGGAGGGAGACCCAGTACTTC. The encoded protein is CASSPNRGRETQYF.

This clonotype was recorded at least ten times. The gene calls are TRBV12-3 or TRBV12-4 and TRBJ2-7; TRBD2 matches 7 bases. This CDR3 comprises 12 residues. J lost 3 bases, V lost 7 bases, and 3 bases had no gene match. In nucleotides, the CDR3 is TGTGCCAGCATGGGGGGGGACTACGAGCAGTACTTC. It specifies CASMGGDYEQYF.

This clonotype was recorded at least ten times. The V gene is TRBV4-2, the J gene TRBJ2-7, with a weak D call TRBD1 (6 bases). From germline, CDR1 is LGHNA and CDR2 YNFKEQ. The V gene lost 0 bases and the J gene lost 1 base, with 10 bases spanning the gap. The CDR3 consists of 15 residues. The CDR3 DNA reads as TGTGCCAGCAGCCAAGAAATCAGGGGTTCCTACGAGCAGTACTTC. Protein product: CASSQEIRGSYEQYF.

This clonotype was seen at least ten times. V gene TRBV25-1 combines with J gene TRBJ2-1, with D possibly called TRBD1 or TRBD2 (5 bases each). V lost 2 bases, J lost 7 bases, and 15 bases lay in between. Per the germline V gene, CDR1 is MGHDK and CDR2 is SYGVNS. The CDR3 sequence is 15 residues long. The CDR3 sequence is CASSERASWGNEQFF. The CDR3 DNA follows: TGTGCCAGCAGTGAACGGGCTAGTTGGGGGAATGAGCAGTTCTTC.

The chain is built from TRBV4-2 and TRBJ2-1; no definite D call. Germline CDR1 and CDR2: LGHNA and YNFKEQ. CDR3 size: 14 residues. The V and J ends lost 0 bases and 11 bases respectively, with 14 bases between them. This CDR3 reads CASSQDISFGKQFF. CDR3 in DNA: TGTGCCAGCAGCCAAGATATTTCGTTCGGTAAGCAGTTCTTC.

About this clonotype: Possible read error: a much larger clone is one base away. The gene calls are TRBV6-5 and TRBJ2-1; D is undetermined. The ends were cut back, 2 bases at V and 3 bases at J, with 11 bases in the middle. CDR3 size: 15 residues. Germline values: CDR1 MNHEY, CDR2 SVGAGI. The CDR3 nucleotides are TGTGCCAGCAGTTACCCTCCGACCAGCTACAATGAGCAGTTCTTC. It is translated as CASSYPPTSYNEQFF.

This clonotype was observed many times. The rearrangement uses TRBV28 and TRBJ2-7, with D perhaps matching TRBD1 (5 bases). Trimming cost V 6 bases and J 2 bases, with 11 bases left between them. This CDR3 has 13 residues. Germline CDR1 is MDHEN and CDR2 is SYDVKM. The CDR3 protein is CASSGRQTYEQYV. CDR3 nucleotides: TGTGCCAGCAGCGGTAGACAGACCTACGAGCAGTACGTC.

This clonotype was seen a handful of times. This chain connects TRBV18 to TRBJ2-5; D may be TRBD1 or TRBD2 (5 bases each). This CDR3 has 13 residues. Trimming stripped 3 bases from V and 4 bases from J, with 9 bases between. Germline-derived CDR1 and CDR2 are KGHSH and LQKENI. CDR3 loop: CASSPAGAETQYF. CDR3 coding DNA: TGTGCCAGCTCACCGGCCGGGGCAGAGACCCAGTACTTC.

In this sample, this clonotype turned up many times. The chain is built from TRBV12-3 or TRBV12-4 and TRBJ1-6; the D is unclear. Trimming removed 5 bases at V and 0 bases at J, with 11 bases between. The CDR3 runs 16 residues. CDR3 sequence reads: CASSDLRSSYNSPLHF. CDR3 sequence (DNA): TGTGCCAGCAGTGATCTCCGGAGCTCCTATAATTCACCCCTCCACTTT.